Following are 30 T cell receptor beta chains from one sample sequenced in a study of blood T cell repertoires in COVID-19. Clones were sequenced by immunoSEQ multiplex PCR, and TCRdb holds only the in-frame ones, with some missing. The sample gives under 65,000 clones, roughly 87% of which show up once; roughly 21% is in the top ten. Sequenced material: peripheral blood. These TCRs come from an elderly woman with COVID-19, enrolled during active disease.

The V and J genes are TRBV9 and TRBJ1-2; 10 bases align to TRBD1. J lost 8 bases, V lost 2 bases, and 6 bases had no gene match. The CDR3 totals 14 residues. The germline gives CDR1 SGDLS, CDR2 YYNGEE. The CDR3 region is CASSVWDRGGGYTF. The CDR3 nucleotides are TGTGCCAGCAGCGTCTGGGACAGGGGAGGCGGCTACACCTTC.

The chain links TRBV6-2 or TRBV6-3 to TRBJ1-5; D possibly corresponds to TRBD1 (5 bases). From germline, CDR1 is MNHEY and CDR2 SVGEGT. Trimming took 2 bases from V and 1 from J, leaving 15 bases between them. This CDR3 contains 17 residues. The CDR3 reads CASSYPNGARSNQPQHF. The CDR3 nucleotides read TGTGCCAGCAGTTACCCCAATGGGGCTAGGAGCAATCAGCCCCAGCATTTT.

The chain links TRBV6-6 to TRBJ1-6, with TRBD1 matching 9 bases. The CDR3 contains 14 residues. CDR1 is MNHNY and CDR2 is SVGAGI in the germline V gene (reference sequence). Trimming took 4 bases from V and 7 from J; bases not matched to a gene: 2. CDR3 bases: TGTGCCAGCAGTTGGGACAGGGAGAATTCACCCCTCCACTTT. Translated: CASSWDRENSPLHF.

The J gene is TRBJ1-5, the V gene TRBV19, with TRBD1 matching over 9 bases. Germline CDR1 is LNHDA and CDR2 is SQIVND (reference sequence). The CDR3 extends over 13 amino acids. V was clipped by 8 bases and J by 9 bases; unmatched bases: 8. In DNA form, the CDR3 reads TGTGCCAGTCAGACCTCGGGACAGGGGCCCCAGCATTTT. Residues: CASQTSGQGPQHF.

This clone was seen just once. The V and J genes are TRBV23-1 and TRBJ2-3; the D gene is possibly TRBD1 (5 bases). TRBV23-1 is treated as an ORF (open reading frame) with a function not yet certain. V was cut by 4 bases and J by 0 bases, with 17 bases left in between. The CDR3 covers 17 residues. For the CDR3, the DNA is TGCGCCAGCAGTCCTACCCTAGGGGTCGCTAGCACAGATACGCAGTATTTT. It specifies CASSPTLGVASTDTQYF.

This clone was counted once. The rearrangement joins TRBV5-6 to TRBJ1-1, with D hard to call. Trimming cost V 1 base and J 5 bases, with 3 bases left between them. This CDR3 spans 11 amino acids. The V gene's germline CDR1 is SGHDT and CDR2 YYEEEE. CDR3 loop: CASSLYTEAFF. CDR3 bases: TGTGCCAGCAGCTTGTATACTGAAGCTTTCTTT.

This chain uses TRBV10-3 with TRBJ2-6; D is perhaps TRBD2 (6 bases). CDR1 is ENHRY and CDR2 is SYGVKD in the germline V gene. This CDR3 is 16 amino acids long. The V end was cut by 0 bases, the J end by 2 bases, with 8 bases between. The CDR3 loop reads CAISESGGAGANVLTF. As DNA, the CDR3 is TGTGCCATCAGTGAGTCAGGAGGGGCTGGGGCCAACGTCCTGACTTTC.

This clone showed up just once. V usage is TRBV6-5 and J usage is TRBJ2-7; TRBD2 might be the D (5 bases). This CDR3 has 13 residues. V lost 6 bases and J lost 3, with 12 bases in between. The germline V gene has CDR1 MNHEY and CDR2 SVGAGI. CDR3 region: CASRGLFNYEQYF. DNA of the CDR3: TGTGCCAGCAGAGGACTGTTCAACTACGAGCAGTACTTC.

The V and J genes are TRBV5-1 and TRBJ1-5; possibly TRBD1 for D (6 bases). Trimming shortened V by 0 bases and J by 3 bases, and 10 bases separated the two germline ends. CDR3 length: 15 amino acids. CDR1 is SGHRS, CDR2 YFSETQ, per germline. This CDR3 is CASSLAGGPNQPQHF. In DNA form, the CDR3 reads TGCGCCAGCAGCTTGGCCGGGGGGCCCAATCAGCCCCAGCATTTT.

This clone came up a few times. A junction end diverges from the germline sequence, so it may reflect a read error. The chain carries TRBV6-5 and TRBJ1-3, with 7 bases lining up with TRBD1. Germline-derived CDR1 and CDR2 are MNHEY and SVGAGI. The CDR3 extends over 14 amino acids. The CDR3 reads CASNYDRVGNTIYF. The CDR3, as DNA: TGTGCCAGCAATTACGACAGGGTTGGAAACACCATATATTTT.

This clone was detected only once. The V gene is TRBV3-1 (or the pseudogene TRBV3-2), the J gene TRBJ2-2; no firm D call. Germline loops: CDR1 LGHDT, CDR2 YNNKEL (reference sequence). The CDR3 is 12 residues long. Trimming pared 1 base from V and 6 bases from J, leaving 3 bases between. This chain's CDR3 is CASSQVAGELFF. CDR3 nucleotides: TGTGCCAGCAGCCAAGTAGCCGGGGAGCTGTTTTTT.

This clone was observed once. The chain has TRBV6-5 and TRBJ2-5; weak D call: TRBD2 (6 bases). Germline loops: CDR1 MNHEY, CDR2 SVGAGI. V was pared by 5 bases and J by 5 bases, with 12 bases between. CDR3 length equals 13 residues. CDR3 amino acids: CASSRGGRETQYF. The CDR3, as DNA: TGTGCCAGCAGTCGGGGAGGCAGGGAGACCCAGTACTTC.

The chain is built from TRBV10-3 and TRBJ2-7; 7 bases agree with TRBD1. With 10 bases clipped from V and 9 bases from J, the junction kept 18 bases outside the gene matches. CDR1 and CDR2 (germline): ENHRY, SYGVKD. This CDR3 contains 14 residues. In DNA, the CDR3 is TGTGCCACCGCCGGTCCCCGGGACAGCGAACGGCAGTACTTC. This codes for CATAGPRDSERQYF.

The chain joins TRBV10-1 to TRBJ2-1; maybe TRBD2 (5 bases). The ends were cut back, 0 bases at V and 7 bases at J, with 10 bases in the middle. Per the germline V gene, CDR1 is WNHNN and CDR2 is SYGVQD (reference sequence). CDR3 length: 14 residues. The CDR3, as DNA: TGCGCCAGCAGTGAGTCTGCGGGTCGGAATGAGCAGTTCTTC. It codes for CASSESAGRNEQFF.

The chain recombines TRBV1 with TRBJ2-3; the table's D gene call, TRBD2, was not cross checked with the DNA. TRBV1 is classified as a pseudogene. CDR3 size: 20 residues. This CDR3 reads CTSSPSLGLAGKGGTDTQYF. CDR3 sequence (DNA): TGCACCAGCAGCCCCTCCCTCGGACTAGCGGGGAAGGGGGGCACAGATACGCAGTATTTT.

The chain carries TRBV4-1 and TRBJ1-2, with 8 bases that match TRBD1. The CDR3 has 14 amino acids. The germline gives CDR1 MGHRA, CDR2 YSYEKL. J was trimmed by 5 bases and V by 4 bases; bases with no gene match: 6. The CDR3 spells CASSPDREWYGYTF. The CDR3 coding sequence is TGCGCCAGCAGCCCGGACAGGGAATGGTATGGCTACACCTTC.

This chain links TRBV18 with TRBJ2-3, with D tentatively TRBD1 (5 bases). This CDR3 spans 14 amino acids. The ends were cut back, 1 base at V and 3 bases at J, with 8 bases in the middle. Germline V gene sequence: CDR1 KGHSH, CDR2 LQKENI. The CDR3 region has the DNA TGTGCCAGCTCACCACTCAAGGGGACAGATACGCAGTATTTT. It yields the protein CASSPLKGTDTQYF.

The chain carries TRBV7-2 and TRBJ1-1, with a possible D match to TRBD1 (5 bases). The CDR3 length is 12 residues. V was cut by 4 bases and J by 11 bases, with 14 bases left in between. Per the germline V gene, CDR1 is SGHTA and CDR2 is FQGNSA. CDR3 coding DNA: TGTGCCAGCAGCTCTTCCTACAGGACGGCTTTCTTT. Translated: CASSSSYRTAFF.

The chain recombines TRBV30 with TRBJ1-3; 9 bases map to TRBD1. Losses at the gene ends were 2 bases for V and 4 bases for J; bases not matched to a gene: 6. CDR1 is GTSNPN, CDR2 SVGIG, per germline (reference sequence). This CDR3 has 15 amino acids. CDR3: CAWSFGTGTGNTIYF. The CDR3 nucleotides read TGTGCCTGGAGTTTTGGGACAGGGACAGGAAACACCATATATTTT.

The CDR3 spells CASSLTQVLGEKLFF. The CDR3 DNA is TGTGCCAGCTCACTTACACAGGTCTTAGGGGAAAAACTGTTTTTT. V gene TRBV18 combines with J gene TRBJ1-4, with a weak D call TRBD1 (5 bases). Looked up from germline, CDR1 is KGHSH and CDR2 is LQKENI. Trimming stripped 4 bases from V and 8 bases from J, with 17 bases between. This CDR3 contains 15 residues.

V and J are TRBV6-5 and TRBJ1-2; unclear D gene. Germline V gene lookup returns CDR1 MNHEY and CDR2 SVGAGI. Trimming removed 6 bases from V and 3 bases from J, with 11 bases in between. This CDR3 is 13 amino acids long. This CDR3 reads CASRISLDYGYTF. The CDR3 bases are TGTGCCAGCAGAATCAGTCTCGACTATGGCTACACCTTC.

CDR3 sequence reads: CASSVGGSNQPQHF. DNA for the CDR3: TGCGCCAGCAGTGTTGGTGGGAGTAATCAGCCCCAGCATTTT. J is TRBJ1-5 and V is TRBV10-2; D not resolved. Germline V gives CDR1 WSHSY, CDR2 SAAADI. The CDR3 is 14 residues long. Deletions cut 4 bases from V and 4 bases from J, with 11 bases between.

The chain uses TRBV6-4 and TRBJ2-3; TRBD2 matches 10 bases. V lost 4 bases, J lost 9 bases, and 10 bases stayed unmatched. Per the germline V gene, CDR1 is MRHNA and CDR2 is SNTAGT. This CDR3 region has 15 residues. The CDR3 region has the DNA TGTGCCAGCAGTGTGGCTAGCGGGGGCTCAGGGACGCAGTATTTT. Protein: CASSVASGGSGTQYF.

This clone has just a few counts. The chain has TRBV30 and TRBJ2-3; 9 bases line up with TRBD2. Germline-derived CDR1 and CDR2 are GTSNPN and SVGIG (reference sequence). The CDR3 sequence is 18 residues long. Trimming cost V 2 bases and J 0 bases; bases outside gene matches: 12. CDR3 coding DNA: TGTGCCTGGAGTCCTATTAGCGGGGGTGGGCCTAGCACAGATACGCAGTATTTT. This codes for CAWSPISGGGPSTDTQYF.

A remark on this clone: This sequence may be a read error, since a much larger clone differs from it by one base. The chain couples TRBV5-5 to TRBJ2-7; a possible D gene is TRBD1 (6 bases). The V end lost 0 bases, the J end lost 3 bases, and 7 bases lay between the germline ends. This CDR3 comprises 13 residues. The V gene's germline CDR1 is SGHKS and CDR2 YYEKEE (reference sequence). CDR3 amino acids: CASSLVQGYEQYF. The CDR3 DNA is TGTGCCAGCAGCTTGGTACAGGGCTACGAGCAGTACTTC. Combining the CDR3 with reference TRBV5-5 and TRBJ2-7 gives the whole variable domain DAGVTQSPTHLIKTRGQQVTLRCSPISGHKSVSWYQQVLGQGPQFIFQYYEKEERGRGNFPDRFSARQFPNYSSELNVNALLLGDSALYLCASSLVQGYEQYFGPGTRLTVT.

The CDR3: CASSLGVGLAGGSYNEQFF. The DNA of the CDR3 is TGTGCCAGCAGCTTAGGCGTCGGACTAGCGGGGGGATCCTACAATGAGCAGTTCTTC. The V gene is TRBV7-6, the J gene TRBJ2-1; 14 bases fit TRBD2. The germline V gene encodes CDR1 SGHVS and CDR2 FNYEAQ. The CDR3 has 19 residues. The trim removed 1 base at V and 1 base at J, leaving 6 bases unmatched.

The genes are TRBV5-1 and TRBJ2-1; TRBD2 might be the D (5 bases). Germline V gene sequence: CDR1 SGHRS, CDR2 YFSETQ. The CDR3 has 13 residues. The germline V and J ends were trimmed by 2 bases and 9 bases, with 12 bases remaining between them. The DNA of the CDR3 is TGCGCCAGCAGCTTTGGTAGGGCGGGTGAGCAGTTCTTC. Its translation is CASSFGRAGEQFF.

The chain couples TRBV15 to TRBJ2-7; TRBD2 matches at 7 bases. CDR1 and CDR2 from the germline V gene are LNHNV and YYDKDF (reference sequence). V was clipped by 0 bases and J by 3 bases; unmatched bases: 5. The CDR3 is 15 amino acids. The DNA for the CDR3 is TGTGCCACCAGCAGAGATCAAGCGGGGAGCTACGAGCAGTACTTC. As protein: CATSRDQAGSYEQYF.

The CDR3 DNA reads as TGTGCCAGCAGCTCTCGGTTAAGCAATCAGCCCCAGCATTTT. Its protein is CASSSRLSNQPQHF. The chain links TRBV5-6 to TRBJ1-5; no definite D call. The CDR3 totals 14 residues. Germline V gene sequence: CDR1 SGHDT, CDR2 YYEEEE. V was pared by 3 bases and J by 1 base, with 8 bases between.

The chain employs TRBV27 and TRBJ2-1; maybe TRBD2 (5 bases). Germline V gene data show CDR1 as MNHEY and CDR2 as SMNVEV (reference sequence). Trimming shortened V by 2 bases and J by 7 bases, and 21 bases separated the two germline ends. The CDR3 contains 17 residues. CDR3 DNA: TGTGCCAGCAGTTTAATCGGGGTCCTCCCGGGTGGGAATGAGCAGTTCTTC. As protein: CASSLIGVLPGGNEQFF.